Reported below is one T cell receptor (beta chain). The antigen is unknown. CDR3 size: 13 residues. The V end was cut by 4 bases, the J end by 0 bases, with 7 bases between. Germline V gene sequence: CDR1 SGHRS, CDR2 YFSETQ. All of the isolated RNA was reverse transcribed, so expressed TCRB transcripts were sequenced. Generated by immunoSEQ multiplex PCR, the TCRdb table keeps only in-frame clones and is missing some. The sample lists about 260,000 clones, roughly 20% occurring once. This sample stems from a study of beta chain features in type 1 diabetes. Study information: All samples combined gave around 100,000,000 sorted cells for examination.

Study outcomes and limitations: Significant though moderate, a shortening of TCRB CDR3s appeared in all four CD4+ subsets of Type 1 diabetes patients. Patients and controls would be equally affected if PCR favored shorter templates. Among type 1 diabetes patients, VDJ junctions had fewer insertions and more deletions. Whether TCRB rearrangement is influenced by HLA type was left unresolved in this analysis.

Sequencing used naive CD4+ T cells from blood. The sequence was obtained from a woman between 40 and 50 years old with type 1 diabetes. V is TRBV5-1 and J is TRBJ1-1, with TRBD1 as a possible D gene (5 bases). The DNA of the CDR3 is TGCGCCAGCAGCGACAGACTGAACACTGAAGCTTTCTTT. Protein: CASSDRLNTEAFF.